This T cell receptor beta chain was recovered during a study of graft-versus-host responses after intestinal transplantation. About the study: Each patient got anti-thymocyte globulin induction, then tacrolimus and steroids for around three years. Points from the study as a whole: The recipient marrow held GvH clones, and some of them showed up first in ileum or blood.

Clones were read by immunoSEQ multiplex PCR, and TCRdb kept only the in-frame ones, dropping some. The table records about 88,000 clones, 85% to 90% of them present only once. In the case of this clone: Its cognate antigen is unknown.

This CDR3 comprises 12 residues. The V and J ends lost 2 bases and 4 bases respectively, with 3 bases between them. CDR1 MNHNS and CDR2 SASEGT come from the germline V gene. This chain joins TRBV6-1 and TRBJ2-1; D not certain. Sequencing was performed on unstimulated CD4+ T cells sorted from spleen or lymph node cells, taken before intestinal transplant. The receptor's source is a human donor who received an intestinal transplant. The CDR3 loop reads CASSESYNEQFF. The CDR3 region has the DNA TGTGCCAGCAGTGAATCATACAATGAGCAGTTCTTC.